This T cell receptor (beta chain) derives from a study of T cell responses to AZD1222 COVID-19 vaccine. With respect to this clone: Antigen specificity is unknown.

Study-wide results and limits: Only five to seven individuals given AZD1222 were seropositive at baseline. With dominance at 160-218 and 743-854, vaccine-associated CD4 TCRs spanned spike. Donor demographics were predominantly white British with a female majority; clonal diversity may be underestimated.

CDR3 size: 15 residues. Unmatched junction bases numbered 11, after V lost 6 bases and J lost 3 bases. Per the germline V gene, CDR1 is MDHEN and CDR2 is SYDVKM. Samples with a second dose at about 4 or about 12 weeks were pooled together. Some clones are missing from TCRdb's copy, which holds only in-frame ones; the method was immunoSEQ multiplex PCR. The sample has 150,000 or so clones, 94% seen once; the top ten hold over 4.5%. This sequence was found in an adult who received the AZD1222 COVID-19 vaccine. This specimen consisted of peripheral blood, obtained 28 days after the second AZD1222 dose. The chain couples TRBV28 to TRBJ2-7; 7 bases align to TRBD2. This CDR3 reads CASSQSGTAIYEQYF. The CDR3 DNA reads as TGTGCCAGCAGCCAAAGCGGGACCGCTATCTACGAGCAGTACTTC. Full variable domain (rest looked up from reference TRBV28 and TRBJ2-7): DVKVTQSSRYLVKRTGEKVFLECVQDMDHENMFWYRQDPGLGLRLIYFSYDVKMKEKGDIPEGYSVSREKKERFSLILESASTNQTSMYLCASSQSGTAIYEQYFGPGTRLTVT.